This paragraph covers one T cell receptor (beta chain) sequence. Original processing notes: Filtering was not the same, since immunoSEQ gave junction-only sequences without quality scores. The table came from immunoSEQ multiplex PCR; TCRdb's copy has only in-frame clones and leaves some out. V and J calls and clone size are those listed in that table; D and trimming were worked out from the DNA. The repertoire has more than 1,200,000 clones, approximately 98.5% of them found once; the top ten carry about 0.4%. The data are from a study of shared clonotypes between healthy human individuals. Study overall: Donor composition was a couple of women and a few men, aged 18 to 49.

Trimming took 8 bases from V and 4 from J; bases not matched to a gene: 9. The germline CDR1 and CDR2 sequences are SEHNR and FQNEAQ (reference sequence). The CDR3 totals 14 residues. V usage is TRBV7-9 and J usage is TRBJ2-7, with 9 bases aligning to TRBD1. Sequences were obtained from naive CD4+ T cells sorted from blood. The subset denotes: CD45RA+ positively selected. The origin of this receptor is a man between 25 and 39 years old in good health. Here the CDR3 DNA reads TGTGCCAGCGCCGGACAGGGGCAAACGTACGAGCAGTACTTC. Its translation is CASAGQGQTYEQYF.